These T cell receptor beta chains were read from a single sample in a study of T cells after somatic rescue of genetic block. Profiling relied on immunoSEQ multiplex PCR, and the TCRdb table lists in-frame clones only, not all of them. The table records 67,000 or so clones, roughly 91% of them present only once. Sequenced input: peripheral blood mononuclear cells (PBMCs). The receptors stem from a man aged 25 to 40. CDR3s include the opening cysteine and the closing phenylalanine or tryptophan. Each record gives: clone size, V gene, D gene, J gene, CDR3 protein, CDR3 DNA. A D gene is named only where the DNA matches it firmly. Clone size is not always given. Where it is, it says once, few, many or a class for expanded clones.

clone_size: NA; v_call: TRBV9; d_call: TRBD1; j_call: TRBJ1-2; cdr3_aa: CASSVGGGTGARGYTF; cdr3_nt: TGTGCCAGCAGCGTAGGGGGTGGGACAGGGGCACGCGGCTACACCTTC
clone_size: few; v_call: TRBV28; d_call: TRBD1; j_call: TRBJ1-1; cdr3_aa: CASASYGQGTEAFF; cdr3_nt: TGTGCCAGCGCGTCTTACGGACAGGGCACTGAAGCTTTCTTT
clone_size: few; v_call: TRBV9; d_call: NA; j_call: TRBJ2-1; cdr3_aa: CASSEADYNEQFF; cdr3_nt: TGTGCCAGCAGCGAGGCAGACTACAATGAGCAGTTCTTC
clone_size: NA; v_call: TRBV20-1; d_call: NA; j_call: TRBJ2-2; cdr3_aa: CSARVPGELFF; cdr3_nt: TGCAGTGCTAGAGTCCCCGGGGAGCTGTTTTTT
clone_size: NA; v_call: TRBV7-2; d_call: NA; j_call: TRBJ2-1; cdr3_aa: CATRSGDTYNEQFF; cdr3_nt: TGTGCCACCCGCTCGGGGGACACATACAATGAGCAGTTCTTC
clone_size: NA; v_call: TRBV6-6; d_call: NA; j_call: TRBJ1-1; cdr3_aa: CASSPRGGHTEAFF; cdr3_nt: TGTGCCAGCAGTCCCCGGGGAGGTCACACTGAAGCTTTCTTT
clone_size: once; v_call: TRBV9; d_call: TRBD2; j_call: TRBJ2-3; cdr3_aa: CASSVDSGSGDTQYF; cdr3_nt: TGTGCCAGCAGCGTAGACAGCGGGAGTGGAGATACGCAGTATTTT
clone_size: NA; v_call: TRBV7-2; d_call: TRBD1; j_call: TRBJ2-7; cdr3_aa: CASSVGTGGNSYEQYF; cdr3_nt: TGTGCCAGCAGCGTCGGGACAGGGGGCAACTCCTACGAGCAGTACTTC
clone_size: NA; v_call: TRBV25-1; d_call: NA; j_call: TRBJ2-2; cdr3_aa: CASSEPTGELFF; cdr3_nt: TGTGCCAGCAGTGAACCTACCGGGGAGCTGTTTTTT
clone_size: NA; v_call: TRBV10-1; d_call: TRBD1; j_call: TRBJ1-1; cdr3_aa: CASSDRDRGPQEAFF; cdr3_nt: TGCGCCAGCAGCGACCGGGACAGGGGGCCTCAAGAGGCTTTCTTT
clone_size: NA; v_call: TRBV19; d_call: TRBD1; j_call: TRBJ1-5; cdr3_aa: CASNDRDQPQHF; cdr3_nt: TGTGCCAGTAACGACAGGGACCAGCCCCAGCATTTT
clone_size: NA; v_call: TRBV2; d_call: NA; j_call: TRBJ2-1; cdr3_aa: CASSEGQDSYNEQFF; cdr3_nt: TGTGCCAGCAGTGAAGGACAGGACTCCTACAATGAGCAGTTCTTC
clone_size: NA; v_call: TRBV28; d_call: TRBD2; j_call: TRBJ2-1; cdr3_aa: CASSSLAGGPIEQFF; cdr3_nt: TGTGCCAGCAGTTCACTAGCGGGAGGGCCTATTGAGCAGTTCTTC
clone_size: NA; v_call: TRBV5-5; d_call: NA; j_call: TRBJ1-1; cdr3_aa: CASSGPGQRNTEAFF; cdr3_nt: TGTGCCAGCAGCGGCCCTGGACAGAGGAACACTGAAGCTTTCTTT
clone_size: NA; v_call: TRBV30; d_call: TRBD1; j_call: TRBJ1-5; cdr3_aa: CAWSAGQGNNQPQHF; cdr3_nt: TGTGCCTGGAGTGCGGGACAGGGGAACAATCAGCCCCAGCATTTT
clone_size: NA; v_call: TRBV28; d_call: NA; j_call: TRBJ2-3; cdr3_aa: CASIGQSTDTQYF; cdr3_nt: TGTGCCAGCATTGGACAAAGCACGGATACGCAGTATTTT
clone_size: NA; v_call: TRBV19; d_call: NA; j_call: TRBJ1-6; cdr3_aa: CASSLQAQGYNSPLHF; cdr3_nt: TGTGCCAGTAGTCTCCAAGCCCAGGGATATAATTCACCCCTCCACTTT
clone_size: NA; v_call: TRBV5-1; d_call: TRBD2; j_call: TRBJ2-1; cdr3_aa: CASRTSGDYNEQFF; cdr3_nt: TGCGCCAGCAGAACCAGCGGGGATTACAATGAGCAGTTCTTC
clone_size: NA; v_call: TRBV4-1; d_call: TRBD1; j_call: TRBJ1-4; cdr3_aa: CASTGTGVEKLFF; cdr3_nt: TGCGCCAGCACCGGGACAGGGGTCGAAAAACTGTTTTTT
clone_size: NA; v_call: TRBV5-4; d_call: TRBD2; j_call: TRBJ2-1; cdr3_aa: CASSPGTAGGNEQFF; cdr3_nt: TGTGCCAGCAGCCCCGGGACGGCGGGGGGCAATGAGCAGTTCTTC
clone_size: NA; v_call: TRBV18; d_call: NA; j_call: TRBJ1-3; cdr3_aa: CASSPPTASSGNTIYF; cdr3_nt: TGTGCCAGCTCACCACCGACAGCCAGCTCTGGAAACACCATATATTTT
clone_size: NA; v_call: TRBV23-1; d_call: NA; j_call: TRBJ1-6; cdr3_aa: CASSHTPGRGFFNSPLHF; cdr3_nt: TGCGCCAGCAGTCATACTCCCGGAAGGGGATTTTTTAATTCACCCCTCCACTTT
clone_size: NA; v_call: TRBV10-1; d_call: TRBD2; j_call: TRBJ2-3; cdr3_aa: CASNNKTRGATDTQYF; cdr3_nt: TGCGCCAGCAATAACAAAACGCGGGGGGCCACAGATACGCAGTATTTT
clone_size: NA; v_call: TRBV5-4; d_call: TRBD2; j_call: TRBJ2-1; cdr3_aa: CASSFSGGAYNEQFF; cdr3_nt: TGTGCCAGCAGCTTTAGCGGGGGCGCCTACAATGAGCAGTTCTTC
clone_size: NA; v_call: TRBV18; d_call: NA; j_call: TRBJ2-1; cdr3_aa: CASSPPVLPGTHSYNEQFF; cdr3_nt: TGTGCCAGCTCACCACCCGTTTTACCCGGGACTCACTCCTACAATGAGCAGTTCTTC
clone_size: NA; v_call: TRBV7-3; d_call: NA; j_call: TRBJ2-7; cdr3_aa: CASSLGGDRRTYEQYF; cdr3_nt: TGTGCCAGCAGCTTAGGGGGGGACAGACGAACCTACGAGCAGTACTTC
clone_size: NA; v_call: TRBV7-2; d_call: NA; j_call: TRBJ1-5; cdr3_aa: CASSIGTNQPQHF; cdr3_nt: TGTGCCAGCAGTATCGGGACAAATCAGCCCCAGCATTTT
clone_size: NA; v_call: TRBV7-9; d_call: NA; j_call: TRBJ1-1; cdr3_aa: CASSQGPSNTEAFF; cdr3_nt: TGTGCCAGCAGCCAGGGCCCGTCGAACACTGAAGCTTTCTTT
clone_size: NA; v_call: TRBV6-6; d_call: NA; j_call: TRBJ1-5; cdr3_aa: CASSYRRMEPQHF; cdr3_nt: TGTGCCAGCAGTTACAGAAGGATGGAGCCCCAGCATTTT
clone_size: NA; v_call: TRBV7-9; d_call: NA; j_call: TRBJ2-1; cdr3_aa: CASSLGQNSYNEQFF; cdr3_nt: TGTGCCAGCAGCTTAGGACAGAACTCCTACAATGAGCAGTTCTTC
clone_size: NA; v_call: TRBV6-1; d_call: NA; j_call: TRBJ2-2; cdr3_aa: CASSERGAVGGELFF; cdr3_nt: TGTGCCAGCAGTGAAAGGGGAGCTGTGGGCGGGGAGCTGTTTTTT
clone_size: NA; v_call: TRBV5-6; d_call: NA; j_call: TRBJ2-7; cdr3_aa: CASSLGRFSRHEQYF; cdr3_nt: TGTGCCAGCAGCTTGGGACGGTTTAGTCGCCACGAGCAGTACTTC
clone_size: NA; v_call: TRBV5-1; d_call: NA; j_call: TRBJ2-7; cdr3_aa: CASSDGRVGPYEQYF; cdr3_nt: TGCGCCAGCAGCGACGGTCGGGTTGGACCCTACGAGCAGTACTTC
clone_size: NA; v_call: TRBV19; d_call: NA; j_call: TRBJ2-1; cdr3_aa: CASSIVPSASYNEQFF; cdr3_nt: TGTGCCAGTAGTATAGTTCCTAGCGCCTCCTACAATGAGCAGTTCTTC
clone_size: NA; v_call: TRBV7-7; d_call: NA; j_call: TRBJ2-6; cdr3_aa: CASSSGVGANVLTF; cdr3_nt: TGTGCCAGCAGCTCAGGGGTCGGGGCCAACGTCCTGACTTTC
clone_size: once; v_call: TRBV4-1; d_call: NA; j_call: TRBJ2-4; cdr3_aa: CASSPPGGPGIQYF; cdr3_nt: TGCGCCAGCAGCCCCCCCGGAGGGCCAGGCATTCAGTACTTC
clone_size: NA; v_call: TRBV7-9; d_call: TRBD1; j_call: TRBJ2-5; cdr3_aa: CASSSAGTGGLETQYF; cdr3_nt: TGTGCCAGCAGCTCAGCCGGGACAGGGGGCTTAGAGACCCAGTACTTC
clone_size: NA; v_call: TRBV6-5; d_call: NA; j_call: TRBJ2-2; cdr3_aa: CASSSRPRRTGELFF; cdr3_nt: TGTGCCAGCAGTTCCCGTCCCAGGAGGACCGGGGAGCTGTTTTTT
clone_size: NA; v_call: TRBV9; d_call: TRBD2; j_call: TRBJ2-1; cdr3_aa: CASSASVEGRGLAGGNNEQFF; cdr3_nt: TGTGCCAGCAGCGCATCCGTAGAGGGGAGGGGACTAGCGGGAGGGAACAATGAGCAGTTCTTC
clone_size: NA; v_call: TRBV21-1; d_call: NA; j_call: TRBJ1-6; cdr3_aa: CASSKGEGAPLHF; cdr3_nt: TGTGCCAGCAGCAAAGGGGAAGGGGCCCCCCTCCACTTT
clone_size: NA; v_call: TRBV7-2; d_call: NA; j_call: TRBJ1-6; cdr3_aa: CASSLGTQFNNSPLHF; cdr3_nt: TGTGCCAGCAGCTTAGGGACACAATTTAATAATTCACCCCTCCACTTT
clone_size: NA; v_call: TRBV4-1; d_call: TRBD1; j_call: TRBJ2-1; cdr3_aa: CASSRKDRVTYNEQFF; cdr3_nt: TGCGCCAGCAGCCGGAAGGACAGGGTGACCTACAATGAGCAGTTCTTC
clone_size: NA; v_call: TRBV19; d_call: TRBD2; j_call: TRBJ2-7; cdr3_aa: CASSPGLAGGIEQYF; cdr3_nt: TGTGCCAGTAGTCCGGGACTAGCGGGAGGCATCGAGCAGTACTTC
clone_size: NA; v_call: TRBV27; d_call: TRBD1; j_call: TRBJ1-1; cdr3_aa: CASSSGQGMNTEAFF; cdr3_nt: TGTGCCAGCAGTTCTGGACAGGGCATGAACACTGAAGCTTTCTTT
clone_size: NA; v_call: TRBV11-3; d_call: TRBD1; j_call: TRBJ1-4; cdr3_aa: CASQGQGNEKLFF; cdr3_nt: TGTGCCAGCCAGGGACAGGGTAATGAAAAACTGTTTTTT
clone_size: NA; v_call: TRBV5-4; d_call: TRBD1; j_call: TRBJ2-5; cdr3_aa: CASSPTGGTETQYF; cdr3_nt: TGTGCCAGCAGCCCCACAGGGGGCACAGAGACCCAGTACTTC
clone_size: NA; v_call: TRBV7-2; d_call: TRBD1; j_call: TRBJ1-6; cdr3_aa: CASRAQGVGNSPLHF; cdr3_nt: TGTGCCAGCAGGGCACAGGGGGTGGGTAATTCACCCCTCCACTTT
clone_size: NA; v_call: TRBV4-3; d_call: NA; j_call: TRBJ2-3; cdr3_aa: CASSQENRFYPDTQYF; cdr3_nt: TGCGCCAGCAGCCAAGAGAACCGTTTCTACCCAGATACGCAGTATTTT
clone_size: NA; v_call: TRBV7-8; d_call: TRBD2; j_call: TRBJ2-3; cdr3_aa: CASSTGLAGGDTQYF; cdr3_nt: TGTGCCAGCAGCACGGGACTAGCGGGTGGAGATACGCAGTATTTT
clone_size: NA; v_call: TRBV6-6; d_call: TRBD1; j_call: TRBJ1-4; cdr3_aa: CASSLGQGSEKLFF; cdr3_nt: TGTGCCAGCAGTCTAGGACAGGGGAGTGAAAAACTGTTTTTT